The clone carrying this TCR beta chain showed up just once. This CDR3 has 14 amino acids. CDR1 and CDR2 from the germline V gene are MGHDK and SYGVNS. The J segment lost 3 bases and the V segment lost 6 bases, leaving 4 bases of the junction unmatched. Data came from immunoSEQ multiplex PCR; TCRdb stores just in-frame clones and leaves some out. The sample records 120,000 or so clones, just under 90% being singletons. The entry originates in a study of radiotherapy plus CTLA-4 blockade in lung cancer. With ipilimumab providing CTLA-4 blockade, focal radiation was administered to patients who had chemo-refractory metastatic non-small-cell lung cancer.

Sequenced here: peripheral blood, sampled from a patient treated with radiotherapy plus ipilimumab. This receptor was identified in a human donor with non-small cell lung cancer that progressed on radiotherapy plus ipilimumab. The chain has TRBV25-1 and TRBJ1-5; 8 nucleotides match TRBD1. This CDR3 reads CASRPQGVNQPQHF. DNA for the CDR3: TGTGCCAGCAGACCACAGGGGGTCAATCAGCCCCAGCATTTT.